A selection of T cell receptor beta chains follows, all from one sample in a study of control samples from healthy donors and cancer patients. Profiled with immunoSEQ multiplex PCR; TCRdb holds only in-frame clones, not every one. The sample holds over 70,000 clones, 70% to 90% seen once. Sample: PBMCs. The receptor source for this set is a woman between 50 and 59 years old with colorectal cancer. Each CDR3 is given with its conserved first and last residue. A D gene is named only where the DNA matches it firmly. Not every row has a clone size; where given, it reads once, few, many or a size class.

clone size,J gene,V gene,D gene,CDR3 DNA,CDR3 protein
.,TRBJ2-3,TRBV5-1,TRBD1,TGCGCCAGCAGCTTGGCCGACAGGGCAGATACGCAGTATTTT,CASSLADRADTQYF
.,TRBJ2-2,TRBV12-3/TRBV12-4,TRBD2,TGTGCCAGCAGTCGGGGGGGCGCCGGGGAGCTGTTTTTT,CASSRGGAGELFF
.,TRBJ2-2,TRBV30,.,TGTGCCTGGAACATTGCGAACACCGGGGAGCTGTTTTTT,CAWNIANTGELFF
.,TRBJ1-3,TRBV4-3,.,TGCGCCAGCAGCCAAGGGGGTACTGGAAACACCATATATTTT,CASSQGGTGNTIYF
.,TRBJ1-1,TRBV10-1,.,TGCGCCAGCAGACAGGACGGATCTATGAACACTGAAGCTTTCTTT,CASRQDGSMNTEAFF
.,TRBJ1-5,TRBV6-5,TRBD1,TGTGCCAGCAGTCTTACAGGGGGTGGTCAGCCCCAGCATTTT,CASSLTGGGQPQHF
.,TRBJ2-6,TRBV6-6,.,TGTGCCAGCAGCCAACACGGTTACTCTGGGGCCAACGTCCTGACTTTC,CASSQHGYSGANVLTF
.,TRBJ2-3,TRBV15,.,TGTGCCACCAGCAGGGCGGGGCGCCTGGGGAACACAGATACGCAGTATTTT,CATSRAGRLGNTDTQYF
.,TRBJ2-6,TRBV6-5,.,TGTGCCAGCGATGGAGCAGAATCCGGGGCCAACGTCCTGACTTTC,CASDGAESGANVLTF
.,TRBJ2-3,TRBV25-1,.,TGTGCCAGCAGTGAAGGGACAGATACGCAGTATTTT,CASSEGTDTQYF
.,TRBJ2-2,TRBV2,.,TGTGCCAGCAGTGGGGGGCTCCCGAACACCGGGGAGCTGTTTTTT,CASSGGLPNTGELFF
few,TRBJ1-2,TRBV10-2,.,TGCGCCAGTTCGGACGGATATGGCTACACCTTC,CASSDGYGYTF